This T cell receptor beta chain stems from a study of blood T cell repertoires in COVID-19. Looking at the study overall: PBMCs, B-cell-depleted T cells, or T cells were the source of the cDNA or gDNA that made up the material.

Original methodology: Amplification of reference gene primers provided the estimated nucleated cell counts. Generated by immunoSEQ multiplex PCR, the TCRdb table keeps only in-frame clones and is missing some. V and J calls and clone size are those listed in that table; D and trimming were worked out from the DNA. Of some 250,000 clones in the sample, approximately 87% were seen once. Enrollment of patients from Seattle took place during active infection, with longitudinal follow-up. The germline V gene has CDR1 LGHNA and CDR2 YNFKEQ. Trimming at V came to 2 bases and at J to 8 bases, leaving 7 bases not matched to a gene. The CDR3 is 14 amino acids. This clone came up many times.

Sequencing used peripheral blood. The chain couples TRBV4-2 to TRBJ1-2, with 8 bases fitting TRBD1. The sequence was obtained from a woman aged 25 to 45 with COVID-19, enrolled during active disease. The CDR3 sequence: CASSQPRGREGYTF. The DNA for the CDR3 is TGTGCCAGCAGCCAACCCAGGGGGCGCGAGGGCTACACCTTC.